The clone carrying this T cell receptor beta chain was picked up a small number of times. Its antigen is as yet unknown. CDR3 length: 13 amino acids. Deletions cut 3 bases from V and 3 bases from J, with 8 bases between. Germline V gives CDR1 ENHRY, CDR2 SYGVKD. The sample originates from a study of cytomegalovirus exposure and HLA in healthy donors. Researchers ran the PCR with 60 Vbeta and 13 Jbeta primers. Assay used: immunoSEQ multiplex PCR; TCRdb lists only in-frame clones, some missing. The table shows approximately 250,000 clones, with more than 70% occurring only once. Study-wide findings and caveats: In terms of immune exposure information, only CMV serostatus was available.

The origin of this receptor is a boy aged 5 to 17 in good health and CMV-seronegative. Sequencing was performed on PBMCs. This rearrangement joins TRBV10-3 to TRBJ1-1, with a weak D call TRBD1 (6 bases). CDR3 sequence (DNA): TGTGCCATCAGTGAAGCAGGGGACACTGAAGCTTTCTTT. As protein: CAISEAGDTEAFF.